These 6 T cell receptor beta chains were sequenced from one sample in a study of vaccination effects on CD4 cells after COVID-19. Their recognized antigens are unknown. TCRdb's table, derived via immunoSEQ multiplex PCR, lists solely in-frame clones and lacks some. This sample has tens of thousands of clones, with approximately 79% found just once. The authors isolated CD4+ T cells after roughly eleven days of culture. Participants received two doses of either the BNT162b2 or mRNA-1273 vaccine. Sequenced material: CD4+ T cells from PBMCs cultured without peptide, taken after COVID-19 vaccination. Every receptor here comes from a human donor who received a COVID-19 vaccine.

V usage is TRBV18 and J usage is TRBJ2-3; D is undetermined. Between the trimmed V and J ends, which lost 3 bases and 3 bases, there was a span of 10 bases. The CDR3 spans 14 residues. CDR1 and CDR2 (germline): KGHSH, LQKENI. The CDR3 nucleotides read TGTGCCAGCTCACCCCAGGTTCAGACAGATACGCAGTATTTT. Amino acid sequence: CASSPQVQTDTQYF.

This sequence joins TRBV7-3 and TRBJ2-5; 7 bases align to TRBD2. With V trimmed by 1 base and J by 5 bases, 7 bases remained unmatched. The CDR3 sequence is 15 residues long. Germline CDR1 and CDR2: SGHTA and FQGTGA. CDR3: CASSLNRGDVETQYF. DNA of the CDR3: TGTGCCAGCAGCTTAAACCGGGGGGACGTTGAGACCCAGTACTTC.

This clone turned up a few times. The CDR3 loop is CASSLTNYGYTF. In nucleotides, the CDR3 is TGTGCCAGCAGCTTAACCAACTATGGCTACACCTTC. The chain has TRBV5-6 and TRBJ1-2; D remains ambiguous. The length of the CDR3 is 12 residues. Germline loops: CDR1 SGHDT, CDR2 YYEEEE. V lost 2 bases, J lost 2 bases, and 4 bases lay in between.

V gene TRBV7-8 combines with J gene TRBJ2-5; D gene uncertain. Per germline, CDR1 SGHVS and CDR2 FQNEAQ. The CDR3 sequence is 13 residues long. V lost 1 base to trimming and J lost 5 bases, with 8 bases between them. The CDR3 nucleotides are TGTGCCAGCAGCTTAGTGGTTGTGGAGACCCAGTACTTC. This gives the protein CASSLVVVETQYF.

This clone came up once. The V and J genes are TRBV7-8 and TRBJ1-5, with D possibly TRBD1 on 5 matching bases. V lost 2 bases and J lost 2, with 7 bases in between. The CDR3 is 14 amino acids. Germline V CDR1 and CDR2: SGHVS, FQNEAQ. The CDR3 reads CASSLQGGNQPQHF. The DNA of the CDR3 is TGTGCCAGCAGCTTACAGGGAGGCAATCAGCCCCAGCATTTT.

The chain recombines TRBV7-9 with TRBJ2-7; D perhaps matches TRBD1 (6 bases). V lost 2 bases, J lost 5 bases, and 7 bases lay in between. This CDR3 region has 12 residues. The germline gives CDR1 SEHNR, CDR2 FQNEAQ (reference sequence). CDR3 sequence reads: CASSLTGHEQYV. In DNA form, the CDR3 reads TGTGCCAGCAGCTTAACAGGGCACGAGCAGTACGTC.